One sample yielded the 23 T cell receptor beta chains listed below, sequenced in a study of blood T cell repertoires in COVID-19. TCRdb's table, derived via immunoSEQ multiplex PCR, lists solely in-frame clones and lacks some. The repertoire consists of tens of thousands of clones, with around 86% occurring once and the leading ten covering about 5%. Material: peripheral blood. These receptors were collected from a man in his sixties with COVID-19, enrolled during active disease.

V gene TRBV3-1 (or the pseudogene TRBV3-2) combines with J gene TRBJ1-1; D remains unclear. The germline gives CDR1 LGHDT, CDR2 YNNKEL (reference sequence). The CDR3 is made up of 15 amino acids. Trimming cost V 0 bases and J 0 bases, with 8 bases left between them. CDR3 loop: CASSQESPLNTEAFF. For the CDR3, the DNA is TGTGCCAGCAGCCAAGAGAGTCCGTTGAACACTGAAGCTTTCTTT.

This CDR3 is CASSQDSSGNQPQHF. DNA of the CDR3: TGTGCCAGCAGTCAAGACAGTTCGGGCAATCAGCCCCAGCATTTT. The chain combines TRBV2 with TRBJ1-5; maybe TRBD1 (5 bases). Trimming removed 5 bases at V and 2 bases at J, with 13 bases between. Looked up from germline, CDR1 is SNHLY and CDR2 is FYNNEI. The CDR3 sequence is 15 residues long. Full variable domain (remainder filled in from reference TRBV2 and TRBJ1-5): EPEVTQTPSHQVTQMGQEVILRCVPISNHLYFYWYRQILGQKVEFLVSFYNNEISEKSEIFDDQFSVERPDGSNFTLKIRSTKLEDSAMYFCASSQDSSGNQPQHFGDGTRLSIL.

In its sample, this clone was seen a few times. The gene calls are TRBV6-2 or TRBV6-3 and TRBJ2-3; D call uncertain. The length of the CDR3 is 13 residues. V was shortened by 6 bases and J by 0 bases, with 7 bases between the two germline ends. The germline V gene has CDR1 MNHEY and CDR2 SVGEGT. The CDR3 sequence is CASRYTSTDTQYF. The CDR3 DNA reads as TGTGCCAGCAGGTACACTAGCACAGATACGCAGTATTTT.

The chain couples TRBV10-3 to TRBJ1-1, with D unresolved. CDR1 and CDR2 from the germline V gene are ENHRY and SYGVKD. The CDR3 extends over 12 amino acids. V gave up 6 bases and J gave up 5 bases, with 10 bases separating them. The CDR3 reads CAIRTSRTEAFF. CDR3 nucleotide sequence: TGTGCCATCAGAACGTCCCGGACTGAAGCTTTCTTT.

CDR3 in DNA: TGTGCCAGCAGCCCCAAAAGCGTAACCTACAATGAGCAGTTCTTC. It encodes CASSPKSVTYNEQFF. V gene TRBV3-1 (or the pseudogene TRBV3-2) combines with J gene TRBJ2-1, with D hard to call. With 4 bases removed from V and 2 bases from J, the gap between germline ends came to 12 bases. The CDR3 is 15 residues long. The V gene's germline CDR1 is LGHDT and CDR2 YNNKEL (reference sequence).

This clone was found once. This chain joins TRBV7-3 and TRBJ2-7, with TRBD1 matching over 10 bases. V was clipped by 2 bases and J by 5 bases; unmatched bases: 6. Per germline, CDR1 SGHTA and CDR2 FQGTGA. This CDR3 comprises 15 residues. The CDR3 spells CASSLGTGESDEQYF. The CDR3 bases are TGTGCCAGCAGCTTAGGGACAGGGGAAAGCGACGAGCAGTACTTC.

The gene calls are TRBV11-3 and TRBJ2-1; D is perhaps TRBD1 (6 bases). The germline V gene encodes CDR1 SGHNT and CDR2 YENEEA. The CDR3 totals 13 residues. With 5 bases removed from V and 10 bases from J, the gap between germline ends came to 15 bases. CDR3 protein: CASSATTQGEQFF. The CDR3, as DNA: TGTGCCAGCAGCGCAACTACCCAGGGGGAGCAGTTCTTC.

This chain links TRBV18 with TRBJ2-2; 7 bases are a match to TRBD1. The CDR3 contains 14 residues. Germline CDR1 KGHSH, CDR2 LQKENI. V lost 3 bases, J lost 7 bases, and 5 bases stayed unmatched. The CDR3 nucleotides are TGTGCCAGCTCACCTGACAGGGCGGTCGGGGAGCTGTTTTTT. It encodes CASSPDRAVGELFF.

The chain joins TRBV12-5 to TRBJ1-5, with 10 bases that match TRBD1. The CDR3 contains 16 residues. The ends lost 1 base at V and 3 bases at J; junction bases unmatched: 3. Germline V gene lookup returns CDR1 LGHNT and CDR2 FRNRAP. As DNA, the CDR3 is TGTGCTAGTGGTTTGGGGGACAGGGGATTCAATCAGCCCCAGCATTTT. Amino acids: CASGLGDRGFNQPQHF.

The CDR3 DNA follows: TGTGCCAGCAGCTTTGGAGGGAGAGGCGCCTACAATGAGCAGTTCTTC. Protein sequence: CASSFGGRGAYNEQFF. The chain uses TRBV7-2 and TRBJ2-1; TRBD2 is a possible D gene (6 bases). Germline assignment: CDR1 SGHTA and CDR2 FQGNSA. CDR3 length equals 16 residues. V was trimmed by 3 bases and J by 2 bases, leaving 14 bases between them. Supplemented by reference TRBV7-2 and TRBJ2-1, the full variable domain reads GAGVSQSPSNKVTEKGKDVELRCDPISGHTALYWYRQSLGQGLEFLIYFQGNSAPDKSGLPSDRFSAERTGGSVSTLTIQRTQQEDSAVYLCASSFGGRGAYNEQFFGPGTRLTVL.

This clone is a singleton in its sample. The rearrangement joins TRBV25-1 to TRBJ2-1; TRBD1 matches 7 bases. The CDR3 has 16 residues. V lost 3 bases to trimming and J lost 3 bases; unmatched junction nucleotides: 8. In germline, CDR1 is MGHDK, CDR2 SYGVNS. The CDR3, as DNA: TGTGCCAGCAGTGACCAGACAGGGCCTTTCTACAATGAGCAGTTCTTC. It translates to CASSDQTGPFYNEQFF.

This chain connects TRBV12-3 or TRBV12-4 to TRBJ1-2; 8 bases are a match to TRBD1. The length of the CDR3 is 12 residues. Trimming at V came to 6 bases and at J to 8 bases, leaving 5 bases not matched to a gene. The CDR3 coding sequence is TGTGCCAGCAGCCGGACAGGGCCAGGCTACACCTTC. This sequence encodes CASSRTGPGYTF.

The DNA for the CDR3 is TGTGCCAGCTCAACAGCCGGGACTAGCGGGAGGGCCGACACCGGGGAGCTGTTTTTT. Translating it yields CASSTAGTSGRADTGELFF. The chain uses TRBV18 and TRBJ2-2; the match to TRBD2 covers 16 bases. The V and J ends lost 5 bases and 3 bases, in that order; junction bases with no gene match: 9. The CDR3 runs 19 residues. Germline CDR1 is KGHSH and CDR2 is LQKENI.

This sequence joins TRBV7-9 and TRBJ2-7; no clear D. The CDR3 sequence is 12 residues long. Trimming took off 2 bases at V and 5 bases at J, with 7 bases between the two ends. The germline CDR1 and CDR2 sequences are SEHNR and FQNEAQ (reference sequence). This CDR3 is CASSLSIDEQYF. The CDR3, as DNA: TGTGCCAGCAGCTTAAGCATCGACGAGCAGTACTTC.

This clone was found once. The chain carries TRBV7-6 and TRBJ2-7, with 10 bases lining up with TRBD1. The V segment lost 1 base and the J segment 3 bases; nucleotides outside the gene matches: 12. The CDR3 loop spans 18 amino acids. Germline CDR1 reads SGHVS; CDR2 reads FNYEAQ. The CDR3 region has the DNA TGTGCCAGCAGCTTAGGACGGGGACAGGGGAAGGTGGGCTACGAGCAGTACTTC. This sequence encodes CASSLGRGQGKVGYEQYF.

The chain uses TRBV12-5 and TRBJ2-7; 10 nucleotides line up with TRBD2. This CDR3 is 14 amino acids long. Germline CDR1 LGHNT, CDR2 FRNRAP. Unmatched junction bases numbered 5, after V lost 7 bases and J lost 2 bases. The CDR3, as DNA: TGTGCTAGTGCGGCTAGCGGGGGTCCCTACGAGCAGTACTTC. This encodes CASAASGGPYEQYF.

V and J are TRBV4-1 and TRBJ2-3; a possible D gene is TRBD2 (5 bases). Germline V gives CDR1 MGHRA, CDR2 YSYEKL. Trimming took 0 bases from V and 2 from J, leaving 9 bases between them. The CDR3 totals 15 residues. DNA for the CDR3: TGCGCCAGCAGCCAAGATGAGGGATCCACAGATACGCAGTATTTT. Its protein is CASSQDEGSTDTQYF.

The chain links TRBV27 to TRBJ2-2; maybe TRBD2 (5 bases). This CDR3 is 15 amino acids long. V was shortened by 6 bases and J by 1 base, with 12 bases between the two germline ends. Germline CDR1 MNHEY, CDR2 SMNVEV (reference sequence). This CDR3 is CASSFQDWNTGELFF. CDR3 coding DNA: TGTGCCAGCAGCTTCCAGGACTGGAACACCGGGGAGCTGTTTTTT.

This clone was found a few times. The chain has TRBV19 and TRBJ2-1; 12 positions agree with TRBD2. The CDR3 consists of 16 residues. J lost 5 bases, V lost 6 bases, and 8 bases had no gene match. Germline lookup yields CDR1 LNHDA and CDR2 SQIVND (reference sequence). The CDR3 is CASSPRTSGVNNEQFF. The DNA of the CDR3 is TGTGCCAGTAGCCCAAGGACTAGCGGGGTAAACAATGAGCAGTTCTTC. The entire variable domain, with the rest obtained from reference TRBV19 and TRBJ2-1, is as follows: DGGITQSPKYLFRKEGQNVTLSCEQNLNHDAMYWYRQDPGQGLRLIYYSQIVNDFQKGDIAEGYSVSREKKESFPLTVTSAQKNPTAFYLCASSPRTSGVNNEQFFGPGTRLTVL.

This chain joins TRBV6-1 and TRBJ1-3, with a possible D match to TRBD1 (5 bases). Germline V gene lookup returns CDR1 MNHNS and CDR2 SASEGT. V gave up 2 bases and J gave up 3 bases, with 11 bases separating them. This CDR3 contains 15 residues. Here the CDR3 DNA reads TGTGCCAGCAGTGAAACAGGCTTCCTTGGAAACACCATATATTTT. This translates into CASSETGFLGNTIYF.

Here the CDR3 reads CASSPVLVAGSASTDTQYF. The CDR3 bases are TGTGCCAGCTCACCAGTTTTGGTAGCGGGATCTGCTAGCACAGATACGCAGTATTTT. The chain joins TRBV18 to TRBJ2-3; 8 bases are a match to TRBD2. In germline, CDR1 is KGHSH, CDR2 LQKENI. The CDR3 is 19 amino acids. Germline trimming cut 2 bases from V and 0 bases from J; bases unmatched to any gene: 13.

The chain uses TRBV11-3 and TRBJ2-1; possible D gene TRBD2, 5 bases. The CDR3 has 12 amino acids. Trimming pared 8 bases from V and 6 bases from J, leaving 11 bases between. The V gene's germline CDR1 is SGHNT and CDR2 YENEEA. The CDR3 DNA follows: TGTGCCAGCTCCCCCAGCGGCAATGAGCAGTTCTTC. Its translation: CASSPSGNEQFF.

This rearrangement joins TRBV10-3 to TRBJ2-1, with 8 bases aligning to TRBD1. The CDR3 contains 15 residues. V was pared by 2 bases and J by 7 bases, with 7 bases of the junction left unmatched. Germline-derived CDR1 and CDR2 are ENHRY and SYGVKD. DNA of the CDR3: TGTGCCATCAGTGAGGTATGGGACAGGTTGAATGAGCAGTTCTTC. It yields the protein CAISEVWDRLNEQFF.